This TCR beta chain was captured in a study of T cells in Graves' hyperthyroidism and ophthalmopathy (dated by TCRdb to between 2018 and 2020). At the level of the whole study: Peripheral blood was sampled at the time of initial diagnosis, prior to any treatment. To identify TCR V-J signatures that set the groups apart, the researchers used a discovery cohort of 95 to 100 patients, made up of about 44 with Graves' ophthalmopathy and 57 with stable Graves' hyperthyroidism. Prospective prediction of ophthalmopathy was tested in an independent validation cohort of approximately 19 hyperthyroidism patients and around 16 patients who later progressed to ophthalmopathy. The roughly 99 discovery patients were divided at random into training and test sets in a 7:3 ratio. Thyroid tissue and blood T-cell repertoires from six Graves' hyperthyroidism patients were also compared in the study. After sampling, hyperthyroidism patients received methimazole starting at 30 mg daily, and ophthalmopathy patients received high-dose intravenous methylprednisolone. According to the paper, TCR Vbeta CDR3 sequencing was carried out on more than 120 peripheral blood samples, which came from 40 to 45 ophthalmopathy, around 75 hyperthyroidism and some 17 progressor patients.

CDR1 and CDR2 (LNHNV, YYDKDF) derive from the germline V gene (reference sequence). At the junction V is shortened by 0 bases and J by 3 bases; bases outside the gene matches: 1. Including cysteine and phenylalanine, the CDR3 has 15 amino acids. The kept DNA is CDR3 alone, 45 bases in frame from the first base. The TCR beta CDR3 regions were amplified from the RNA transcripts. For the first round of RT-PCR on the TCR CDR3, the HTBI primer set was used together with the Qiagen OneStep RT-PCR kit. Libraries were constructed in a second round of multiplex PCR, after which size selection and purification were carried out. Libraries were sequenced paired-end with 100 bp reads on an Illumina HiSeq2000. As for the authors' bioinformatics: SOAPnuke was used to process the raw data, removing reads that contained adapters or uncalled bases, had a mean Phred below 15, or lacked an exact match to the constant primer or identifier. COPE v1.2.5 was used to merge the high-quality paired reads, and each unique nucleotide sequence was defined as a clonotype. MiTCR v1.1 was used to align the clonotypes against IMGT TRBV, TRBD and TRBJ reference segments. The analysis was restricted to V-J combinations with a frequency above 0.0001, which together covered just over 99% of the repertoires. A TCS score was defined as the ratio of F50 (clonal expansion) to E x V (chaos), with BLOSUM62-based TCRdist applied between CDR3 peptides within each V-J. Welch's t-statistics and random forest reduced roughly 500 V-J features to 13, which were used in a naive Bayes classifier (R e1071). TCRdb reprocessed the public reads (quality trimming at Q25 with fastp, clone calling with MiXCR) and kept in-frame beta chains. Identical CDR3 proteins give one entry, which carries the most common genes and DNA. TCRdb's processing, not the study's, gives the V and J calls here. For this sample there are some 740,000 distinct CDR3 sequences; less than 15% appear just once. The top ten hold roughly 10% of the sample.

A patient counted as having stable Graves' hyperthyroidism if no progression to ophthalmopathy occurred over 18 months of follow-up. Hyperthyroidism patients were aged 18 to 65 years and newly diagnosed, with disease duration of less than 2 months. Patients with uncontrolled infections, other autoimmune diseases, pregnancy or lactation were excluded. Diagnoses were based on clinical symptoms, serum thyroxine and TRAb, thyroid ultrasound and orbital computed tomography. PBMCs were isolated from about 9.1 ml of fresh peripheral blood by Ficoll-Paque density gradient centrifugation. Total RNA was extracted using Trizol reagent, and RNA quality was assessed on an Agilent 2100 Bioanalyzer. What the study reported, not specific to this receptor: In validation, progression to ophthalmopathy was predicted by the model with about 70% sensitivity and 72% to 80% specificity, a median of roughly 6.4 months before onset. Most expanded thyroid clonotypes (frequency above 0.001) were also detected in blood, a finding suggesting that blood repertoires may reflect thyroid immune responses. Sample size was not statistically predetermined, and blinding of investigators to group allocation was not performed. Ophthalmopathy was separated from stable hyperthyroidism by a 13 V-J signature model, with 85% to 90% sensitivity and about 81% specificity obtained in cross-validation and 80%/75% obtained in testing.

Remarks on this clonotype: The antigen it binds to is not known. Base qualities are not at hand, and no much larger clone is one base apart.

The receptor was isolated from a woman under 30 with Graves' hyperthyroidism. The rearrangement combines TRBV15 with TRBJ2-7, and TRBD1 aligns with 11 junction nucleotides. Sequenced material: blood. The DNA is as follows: TGTGCCACCAGCAGAGAAGGGACAGGGGGCTACGAGCAGTACTTC. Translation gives CATSREGTGGYEQYF. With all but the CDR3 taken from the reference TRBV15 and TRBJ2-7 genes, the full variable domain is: DAMVIQNPRYQVTQFGKPVTLSCSQTLNHNVMYWYQQKSSQAPKLLFHYYDKDFNNEADTPDNFQSRRPNTSFCFLDIRSPGLGDTAMYLCATSREGTGGYEQYFGPGTRLTVT.